These 18 T cell receptor beta chains came from one sample sequenced in a study of cytomegalovirus exposure and HLA in healthy donors. In the PCR, 60 Vbeta and 13 Jbeta primers were used. Libraries were prepared by immunoSEQ multiplex PCR; TCRdb keeps only in-frame clonotypes and omits some of them. This table has about 190,000 clones, around four fifths appearing once. The sample taken for sequencing was PBMCs. All receptors derive from a young woman in good health and CMV-seronegative.

The V call is TRBV19, the J call TRBJ2-7, with a tentative D call TRBD1 (5 bases). This CDR3 has 15 residues. The germline V gene has CDR1 LNHDA and CDR2 SQIVND (reference sequence). V was shortened by 3 bases and J by 3 bases, with 15 bases between the two germline ends. CDR3 DNA sequence: TGTGCCAGTAGTATCCAGGCCCAGGGTCGCTACGAGCAGTACTTC. The encoded protein is CASSIQAQGRYEQYF.

V and J are TRBV6-6 and TRBJ1-1; 7 nucleotides agree with TRBD1. The germline V gene has CDR1 MNHNY and CDR2 SVGAGI (reference sequence). V was clipped by 8 bases and J by 4 bases; unmatched bases: 13. This CDR3 region has 15 residues. Written as DNA, the CDR3 is TGTGCCAGCGAGTGGACAGGCCGAATGAGCACTGAAGCTTTCTTT. This codes for CASEWTGRMSTEAFF.

The chain links TRBV9 to TRBJ2-7; D is possibly TRBD1 (7 bases). The CDR3 has 12 amino acids. Between the trimmed V and J ends, which lost 5 bases and 4 bases, there was a span of 10 bases. Germline V lookup: CDR1 SGDLS, CDR2 YYNGEE. Written as DNA, the CDR3 is TGTGCCAGCAGTGCAGGGGGGTACGAGCAGTACTTC. This codes for CASSAGGYEQYF.

The rearrangement links TRBV15 to TRBJ2-3, with a possible D match to TRBD2 (5 bases). CDR1 is LNHNV and CDR2 is YYDKDF in the germline V gene (reference sequence). V dropped 4 bases and J dropped 3 bases, with 14 bases sitting between them. This CDR3 has 15 residues. CDR3 residues: CATSTVQRGTDTQYF. The CDR3 DNA reads TGTGCCACCAGCACCGTTCAGCGAGGGACAGATACGCAGTATTTT.

This chain joins TRBV5-1 and TRBJ2-3; tentatively, D is TRBD1 (5 bases). The germline V gene has CDR1 SGHRS and CDR2 YFSETQ. Between the trimmed V and J ends, which lost 0 bases and 8 bases, there was a span of 16 bases. The CDR3 is 15 residues long. CDR3 protein: CASSLESAGPGTQYF. CDR3 DNA: TGCGCCAGCAGCTTGGAGTCGGCAGGGCCAGGTACGCAGTATTTT.

The rearrangement links TRBV13 to TRBJ2-3; TRBD1 might be the D (6 bases). The CDR3 has 15 residues. Trimming took off 7 bases at V and 6 bases at J, with 20 bases between the two ends. Germline V lookup: CDR1 PRHDT, CDR2 FYEKMQ (reference sequence). The CDR3 nucleotides read TGTGCCAGCACCCTGTACAGGCAGGGGTGGGATACGCAGTATTTT. This gives the protein CASTLYRQGWDTQYF.

This clone was seen a handful of times. CDR3 protein: CASSLDRPPGYTF. CDR3 DNA sequence: TGCGCCAGCAGCTTGGACAGACCGCCGGGCTACACCTTC. This chain connects TRBV5-1 to TRBJ1-2; no clear D gene. Trimming left V 0 bases short and J 8 bases short, with 11 bases between. Germline loops: CDR1 SGHRS, CDR2 YFSETQ. This CDR3 is built from 13 residues.

This chain links TRBV28 with TRBJ2-5; tentative D call: TRBD1 (5 bases). The V and J ends lost 2 bases and 5 bases respectively, with 15 bases between them. The CDR3 is 15 residues long. CDR1 MDHEN and CDR2 SYDVKM come from the germline V gene. Here the CDR3 reads CASSLRKGLGETQYF. The CDR3 nucleotides read TGTGCCAGCAGTTTACGTAAGGGGCTTGGGGAGACCCAGTACTTC.

CDR3 sequence: CASSQEDRGAYEQYF. CDR3 DNA: TGCGCCAGCAGCCAAGAGGACAGGGGGGCCTACGAGCAGTACTTC. The chain recombines TRBV4-1 with TRBJ2-5; 10 bases map to TRBD1. TRBJ2-7 matches the DNA end more closely, so the J call is doubtful. The length of the CDR3 is 15 residues. The germline CDR1 and CDR2 sequences are MGHRA and YSYEKL.

This chain joins TRBV19 and TRBJ1-5, with 8 bases that match TRBD1. The CDR3 has 15 residues. Trimming cost V 7 bases and J 6 bases; bases outside gene matches: 11. From germline, CDR1 is LNHDA and CDR2 SQIVND (reference sequence). CDR3 nucleotide sequence: TGTGCCAGTATCGACCCGACAGGGGCGGGTCAGCCCCAGCATTTT. Translated, it gives CASIDPTGAGQPQHF.

The chain combines TRBV6-5 with TRBJ1-3; TRBD1 matches 8 bases. V dropped 7 bases and J dropped 7; count of bases not matched to a gene: 6. This CDR3 has 13 residues. Germline V CDR1 and CDR2: MNHEY, SVGAGI. The CDR3 nucleotides are TGTGCCAGCATCGGACAGGGCGGCAACACCATATATTTT. Protein product: CASIGQGGNTIYF.

The rearrangement links TRBV14 to TRBJ2-5; perhaps TRBD1 as D (6 bases). Germline assignment: CDR1 SGHDN and CDR2 FVKESK. Trimming took off 2 bases at V and 2 bases at J, with 9 bases between the two ends. The length of the CDR3 is 14 residues. The DNA of the CDR3 is TGTGCCAGCAGCCAATGGGGGCAGCAAGAGACCCAGTACTTC. Its protein product is CASSQWGQQETQYF.

This clone was recorded only once. The chain uses TRBV28 and TRBJ2-7; TRBD1 might be the D (6 bases). Germline lookup yields CDR1 MDHEN and CDR2 SYDVKM. Trimming cost V 5 bases and J 0 bases, with 14 bases left between them. This CDR3 is 15 amino acids long. The DNA for the CDR3 is TGTGCCAGCAGTCTAGCACGGACAGTCTCCTACGAGCAGTACTTC. Translation gives CASSLARTVSYEQYF. Supplemented by reference TRBV28 and TRBJ2-7, the full variable domain reads DVKVTQSSRYLVKRTGEKVFLECVQDMDHENMFWYRQDPGLGLRLIYFSYDVKMKEKGDIPEGYSVSREKKERFSLILESASTNQTSMYLCASSLARTVSYEQYFGPGTRLTVT.

J is TRBJ2-3 and V is TRBV7-9, with 8 positions matching TRBD2. The CDR3 loop spans 15 amino acids. J lost 2 bases, V lost 6 bases, and 7 bases had no gene match. Germline V gives CDR1 SEHNR, CDR2 FQNEAQ (reference sequence). Here the CDR3 DNA reads TGTGCCAGCAGTAACGGGGGGGACTACACAGATACGCAGTATTTT. Residues: CASSNGGDYTDTQYF.

The rearrangement joins TRBV5-6 to TRBJ1-2, with 7 nucleotides matching TRBD1. V was clipped by 4 bases and J by 3 bases; unmatched bases: 9. The CDR3 runs 15 residues. The germline CDR1 and CDR2 sequences are SGHDT and YYEEEE. In nucleotides, the CDR3 is TGTGCCAGCAGCCTTCGACAGGGTGATCACTATGGCTACACCTTC. It specifies CASSLRQGDHYGYTF.

V usage is TRBV13 and J usage is TRBJ1-6, with D unresolved. The germline V and J ends were trimmed by 4 bases and 11 bases, with 12 bases remaining between them. The CDR3 consists of 13 residues. Germline-derived CDR1 and CDR2 are PRHDT and FYEKMQ (reference sequence). The CDR3 nucleotides read TGTGCCAGCAGCTCCCAGGCGGGGACACCCCTCCACTTT. It encodes CASSSQAGTPLHF.

The chain uses TRBV27 and TRBJ2-1; D is perhaps TRBD1 (6 bases). Germline loops: CDR1 MNHEY, CDR2 SMNVEV (reference sequence). The ends were cut back, 6 bases at V and 0 bases at J, with 15 bases in the middle. This CDR3 spans 16 amino acids. DNA of the CDR3: TGTGCCAGCAGCGTGAGGGGGTTTAGCTCCTACAATGAGCAGTTCTTC. Its translation: CASSVRGFSSYNEQFF.

This rearrangement joins TRBV7-3 to TRBJ2-5; TRBD1 agrees at 7 bases. Germline V gives CDR1 SGHTA, CDR2 FQGTGA. The CDR3 totals 15 residues. V was pared by 4 bases and J by 4 bases, with 9 bases of the junction left unmatched. CDR3 loop: CASSSTTGWAETQYF. CDR3 coding DNA: TGTGCCAGCAGCTCGACGACAGGGTGGGCAGAGACCCAGTACTTC.